This TCR beta chain was obtained from a study of beta chain features in type 1 diabetes. At the level of the study: What patients shared with healthy donors was a similar profile of age, gender and cell yields.

Note on this clone: Its antigen is undetermined.

Findings and caveats of the study: Shortening of TCRB CDR3s, moderate but significant, appeared in all four CD4+ subsets of Type 1 diabetes patients. It was among patients, rather than healthy donors, that naive, central memory and Treg TCRB repertoires appeared more similar.

Since all of the isolated RNA was reverse transcribed, expressed TCRB transcripts were what got sequenced. Sequencing was performed with immunoSEQ multiplex PCR; in TCRdb, only in-frame clones are kept and a portion is missing. In the table there are around 600,000 clones, roughly 12% of which are singletons. Looked up from germline, CDR1 is SGHTS and CDR2 is YDEGEE. Trimming cost V 6 bases and J 7 bases, with 20 bases left between them. The CDR3 has 16 amino acids. Via CD45RO/CCR7/CD25/CD127/CD95/CD27, cells of the CD4+ naive, central memory, regulatory and stem cell-like memory subsets were sorted.

Sequenced input: naive CD4+ T cells from blood. V and J are TRBV5-8 and TRBJ1-6; D possibly corresponds to TRBD1 (5 bases). The TCR comes from a man younger than 40 with type 1 diabetes. The CDR3 sequence: CASMDQGLNRNSPLHF. The CDR3, as DNA: TGTGCCAGCATGGACCAGGGATTAAATAGAAATTCACCCCTCCACTTT.